The 6 T cell receptor beta chains listed next were all sequenced from one sample in a study of shared clonotypes between healthy human individuals. The table came from immunoSEQ multiplex PCR; TCRdb's copy has only in-frame clones and leaves some out. The sample includes over a million clones, 70% to 80% of them seen just once. Sequencing used memory CD4+ T cells from PBMCs. The subset: CD45RA-negative fraction. The receptor set was obtained from a young man in good health. Some clones in this sample may be carry-over from other donors' samples.

This chain links TRBV29-1 with TRBJ1-4, with 7 bases lining up with TRBD1. Looked up from germline, CDR1 is SQVTM and CDR2 is ANQGSEA. CDR3 length equals 14 residues. The trim removed 4 bases at V and 5 bases at J, leaving 7 bases unmatched. For the CDR3, the DNA is TGCAGCGTTGGCGGGACAGTTAAAAATGAAAAACTGTTTTTT. This translates into CSVGGTVKNEKLFF.

The chain uses TRBV4-1 and TRBJ2-7, with a possible D match to TRBD2 (5 bases). The CDR3 has 15 amino acids. Looked up from germline, CDR1 is MGHRA and CDR2 is YSYEKL. The V gene lost 4 bases and the J gene lost 4 bases, with 17 bases spanning the gap. In nucleotides, the CDR3 is TGCGCCAGCAGCCGCCCCGGAAGCGGACGGTACGAGCAGTACTTC. Translating it yields CASSRPGSGRYEQYF.

The chain carries TRBV30 and TRBJ1-3; 7 bases map to TRBD1. J gave up 4 bases and V 0 bases, and 3 bases lay outside the gene matches. The CDR3 extends over 14 amino acids. The germline V gene encodes CDR1 GTSNPN and CDR2 SVGIG (reference sequence). The CDR3 region is CAWSVEGQGNTIYF. CDR3 in DNA: TGTGCCTGGAGTGTAGAGGGACAGGGAAACACCATATATTTT.

The chain has TRBV4-2 and TRBJ2-2; D remains unclear. CDR1 and CDR2 (germline): LGHNA, YNFKEQ. Trimming took off 2 bases at V and 1 base at J, with 14 bases between the two ends. This CDR3 is 17 amino acids long. CDR3 DNA: TGTGCCAGCAGCCAAAGTGGGGAATTGGGGAACACCGGGGAGCTGTTTTTT. Its translation: CASSQSGELGNTGELFF.

This chain joins TRBV19 and TRBJ2-1; TRBD2 might be the D (6 bases). The CDR3 totals 15 residues. CDR1 LNHDA and CDR2 SQIVND come from the germline V gene (reference sequence). Trimming removed 5 bases from V and 3 bases from J, with 14 bases in between. The CDR3 region is CASSPPDYLYNEQFF. CDR3 coding DNA: TGTGCCAGTAGTCCGCCGGACTACCTCTACAATGAGCAGTTCTTC.

V usage is TRBV5-1 and J usage is TRBJ1-2, with 8 bases that match TRBD1. The CDR3 is made up of 14 amino acids. The ends lost 3 bases at V and 4 bases at J; junction bases unmatched: 5. The V gene's germline CDR1 is SGHRS and CDR2 YFSETQ. The DNA of the CDR3 is TGCGCCAGCAGCTCTACAGGGGGACTCTATGGCTACACCTTC. Translating it yields CASSSTGGLYGYTF.